This T cell receptor beta chain emerged from a study of control samples from healthy donors and cancer patients. Data came from immunoSEQ multiplex PCR; TCRdb stores just in-frame clones and leaves some out. The profile shows tens of thousands of clones, under 90% of them singletons. The material sequenced was PBMCs. This receptor was identified in a woman aged 45-60 years with colorectal cancer.

The CDR3: CASSLGGSGAYEQYV. The CDR3 DNA reads TGTGCCAGCAGTTTAGGAGGTAGCGGGGCCTACGAGCAGTACGTC. The V and J genes are TRBV28 and TRBJ2-7, with 8 positions matching TRBD2. J gave up 2 bases and V 2 bases, and 5 bases lay outside the gene matches. The CDR3 consists of 15 residues. CDR1 and CDR2 from the germline V gene are MDHEN and SYDVKM.